One and the same sample provided the 4 T cell receptor beta chains below, sequenced in a study of patients and donors after allogeneic stem cell transplantation (TCRdb year 2020). Libraries came from RT-PCR. Sequenced using a NextSeq 550. The public reads were reprocessed in TCRdb via fastp at Q25 and MiXCR, keeping in-frame beta chains. All rows with the same CDR3 protein become a single entry with the most common DNA and genes. Present in this sample are tens of thousands of distinct CDR3 sequences, roughly a third of which were seen just once. Clones ranked in the top ten supply over 65% of the sample. Sample: blood, either unsorted or a sorted T cell fraction (not recorded which). The source of these receptors is a human donor who was either an allogeneic HSCT recipient or a stem cell or donor lymphocyte infusion donor (not recorded which). It is not recorded whose cells these are; they may come from a transplant donor.

The rearrangement uses TRBV5-1 and TRBJ1-1; D uncertain. This CDR3 is built from 13 residues. V was trimmed by 1 base and J by 1 base, leaving 5 bases between them. The germline CDR1 and CDR2 sequences are SGHRS and YFSETQ. The CDR3 nucleotides are TGCGCCAGCAGCTTGTTGGAGAACACTGAAGCTTTCTTT. This gives the protein CASSLLENTEAFF.

J is TRBJ1-2 and V is TRBV7-2; D uncertain. Germline assignment: CDR1 SGHTA and CDR2 FQGNSA. The CDR3 loop spans 16 amino acids. Trimming shortened V by 5 bases and J by 4 bases, and 20 bases separated the two germline ends. The CDR3 DNA sequence: TGTGCCAGCAGCCCCCGGGCCCTCAAAGCCCTCTATGGCTACACCTTC. It yields the protein CASSPRALKALYGYTF.

This clonotype showed up just a few times. The chain links TRBV11-2 to TRBJ2-5; D remains ambiguous. Trimming left V 7 bases short and J 0 bases short, with 9 bases between. Germline loops: CDR1 SGHAT, CDR2 FQNNGV. CDR3 size: 13 residues. The CDR3: CASTPGDQETQYF. DNA for the CDR3: TGTGCCAGCACTCCAGGAGACCAAGAGACCCAGTACTTC.

This chain connects TRBV28 to TRBJ2-3, with 11 bases matching TRBD2. V shed 4 bases and J 2 bases; nucleotides not matched to a gene: 5. The CDR3 extends over 16 amino acids. From germline, CDR1 is MDHEN and CDR2 SYDVKM. This CDR3 is CASSSLAGGYTDTQYF. CDR3 DNA sequence: TGTGCCAGCAGTTCCCTAGCGGGGGGTTACACAGATACGCAGTATTTT.